Sequencing of this TCR beta chain was carried out in a study of CD8+ T cells in alopecia areata. Study-wide context: Treated patients were dosed with oral tofacitinib, taking 5 to 10 mg twice daily. After 6 to 18 months of tofacitinib, follow-up continued 6 months off drug.

The germline V gene encodes CDR1 MNHNY and CDR2 SVGAGI (reference sequence). Trimming took 6 bases from V and 6 from J, leaving 11 bases between them. This CDR3 comprises 12 residues. Collection of lesional scalp punch biopsies and peripheral blood was performed in alopecia areata patients. Separation by sorting yielded CD4+ and CD8+ T cells from PBMCs. RNA extraction and reverse transcription yielded cDNA as sequencing template. The protocol was immunoSEQ multiplex PCR, while the TCRdb copy is restricted to in-frame clones and leaves out a portion. Among roughly 180,000 clones listed, roughly 59% were seen once.

Sequenced material: CD4+ T cells sorted from blood, taken at week 0. This sequence joins TRBV6-6 and TRBJ1-1; maybe TRBD1 (5 bases). The receptor was derived from a human donor with alopecia areata. For the CDR3, the DNA is TGTGCCAGCAGCTCCGGGACTTCTGAAGCTTTCTTT. Translated, it gives CASSSGTSEAFF.